Listed here are 19 T cell receptor beta chains from one sample, sequenced in a study of Ad26.COV2.S vaccination and SARS-CoV-2 variants. Repertoires were generated with immunoSEQ multiplex PCR, while TCRdb's copy carries only in-frame clones and drops some. In the table there are a few hundred thousand clones, around 90% of which are singletons. Documented treatment: roughly 20 received Ad26.COV2.S at low or high dose, single or two shots; about 5 received placebo; per-sample allocation not given. Collection of the samples took place on day 63 after the first injection of vaccine or placebo. The sample here was peripheral blood, taken in a trial of Ad26.COV2.S vaccine versus placebo. Receptors originate from a person between 18 and 65 years old who received the Ad26.COV2.S COVID-19 vaccine or a placebo.

This rearrangement joins TRBV5-6 to TRBJ1-3; D is undetermined. The CDR3 consists of 17 residues. Trimming left V 2 bases short and J 0 bases short, with 15 bases between. Germline lookup yields CDR1 SGHDT and CDR2 YYEEEE. The CDR3 spells CASSLRAFWVSGNTIYF. CDR3 coding DNA: TGTGCCAGCAGCTTAAGGGCGTTTTGGGTCTCTGGAAACACCATATATTTT.

The V gene is TRBV18, the J gene TRBJ2-7; the match to TRBD2 covers 14 bases. V shed 6 bases, J shed 3 bases, and the junction held 10 bases outside the gene matches. This CDR3 region has 17 residues. Germline loops: CDR1 KGHSH, CDR2 LQKENI. CDR3 protein: CASSLNPGLAGVYEQYF. CDR3 sequence (DNA): TGTGCCAGCTCCCTAAACCCGGGACTAGCGGGAGTCTACGAGCAGTACTTC.

The V call is TRBV6-4, the J call TRBJ2-1, with 14 bases that match TRBD2. V was pared by 5 bases and J by 1 base, with 7 bases of the junction left unmatched. The CDR3 length is 18 residues. Per the germline V gene, CDR1 is MRHNA and CDR2 is SNTAGT. CDR3 loop: CASSTGTSGRVSYNEQFF. The CDR3 DNA reads as TGTGCCAGCAGTACCGGGACTAGCGGGAGAGTTTCCTACAATGAGCAGTTCTTC.

The chain employs TRBV10-1 and TRBJ2-1; 7 bases map to TRBD1. Germline assignment: CDR1 WNHNN and CDR2 SYGVQD (reference sequence). The CDR3 runs to 13 residues. Trimming cost V 8 bases and J 8 bases; bases outside gene matches: 9. The DNA of the CDR3 is TGCGCCAGCGCGAGACAGGGAAACGATGAGCAGTTCTTC. Residues: CASARQGNDEQFF.

The chain carries TRBV21-1 and TRBJ1-5; the table assigns TRBD1, which was not confirmed against the DNA. TRBV21-1 is reported as a pseudogene. The CDR3 loop spans 20 amino acids. CDR3 protein: CASSKGAPGQGLGWDQPQHF. The CDR3 coding sequence is TGTGCCAGCAGCAAAGGCGCTCCCGGACAGGGATTGGGATGGGATCAGCCCCAGCATTTT.

About this clone itself: Other DNA sequences from this sample encode an identical CDR3 as well. This chain joins TRBV9 and TRBJ1-3; D remains ambiguous. Per the germline V gene, CDR1 is SGDLS and CDR2 is YYNGEE. Trimming left V 0 bases short and J 0 bases short, with 7 bases between. The CDR3 runs 15 residues. The chain's CDR3 is CASSVVAGSGNTIYF. The CDR3 nucleotides are TGTGCCAGCAGCGTAGTAGCAGGCTCTGGAAACACCATATATTTT.

This chain uses TRBV20-1 with TRBJ1-2; D is unclear. V was pared by 3 bases and J by 7 bases, with 6 bases between. The CDR3 covers 10 residues. The germline gives CDR1 DFQATT, CDR2 SNEGSKA (reference sequence). The CDR3 spells CSARAGGYTF. The CDR3 coding sequence is TGCAGTGCTAGGGCCGGTGGCTACACCTTC.

The chain is built from TRBV19 and TRBJ2-5, with D maybe TRBD1 (6 bases). V was clipped by 2 bases and J by 4 bases, with 11 bases between them. Germline CDR1 is LNHDA and CDR2 is SQIVND (reference sequence). This CDR3 contains 14 residues. The CDR3 reads CASSIRSGVETQYF. The CDR3 coding sequence is TGTGCCAGTAGTATACGGTCAGGGGTAGAGACCCAGTACTTC.

The V gene is TRBV5-4, the J gene TRBJ2-7; 7 nucleotides line up with TRBD2. V was clipped by 7 bases and J by 5 bases; unmatched bases: 12. The CDR3 totals 14 residues. The germline CDR1 and CDR2 sequences are SGHNT and YYREEE (reference sequence). In DNA form, the CDR3 reads TGTGCCAGCCGGCCGGGCGGGAGCTACCACGAGCAGTACTTC. Amino acids: CASRPGGSYHEQYF.

This clone was observed a single time. The gene calls are TRBV9 and TRBJ2-1; D gene ambiguous. The CDR3 runs 15 residues. The V gene lost 0 bases and the J gene lost 0 bases, with 7 bases spanning the gap. CDR1 is SGDLS, CDR2 YYNGEE, per germline. The CDR3 spells CASSVAPPSYNEQFF. DNA of the CDR3: TGTGCCAGCAGCGTAGCCCCCCCCTCCTACAATGAGCAGTTCTTC. Full variable domain (rest looked up from reference TRBV9 and TRBJ2-1): DSGVTQTPKHLITATGQRVTLRCSPRSGDLSVYWYQQSLDQGLQFLIQYYNGEERAKGNILERFSAQQFPDLHSELNLSSLELGDSALYFCASSVAPPSYNEQFFGPGTRLTVL.

This chain connects TRBV20-1 to TRBJ2-1; TRBD2 matches at 14 bases. Per the germline V gene, CDR1 is DFQATT and CDR2 is SNEGSKA (reference sequence). The CDR3 length is 16 residues. V gave up 3 bases and J gave up 8 bases; unmatched junction bases: 9. The CDR3 spells CSASSGTSGRVYEQFF. As DNA, the CDR3 is TGCAGTGCTAGTTCCGGGACTAGCGGGAGAGTATATGAGCAGTTCTTC.

This chain joins TRBV6-5 and TRBJ2-7; 9 bases align to TRBD2. Germline lookup yields CDR1 MNHEY and CDR2 SVGAGI. J was trimmed by 2 bases and V by 0 bases; bases with no gene match: 2. The CDR3 covers 15 residues. As DNA, the CDR3 is TGTGCCAGCAGTTACTCGGCTAGCGGGACCTACGAGCAGTACTTC. Translating gives CASSYSASGTYEQYF.

CDR3 DNA sequence: TGTGCCAGCAGCCCAGGGACATTGCAAGAGACCCAGTACTTC. This sequence encodes CASSPGTLQETQYF. The chain is built from TRBV5-8 and TRBJ2-5, with D maybe TRBD1 (6 bases). Trimming removed 4 bases from V and 2 bases from J, with 12 bases in between. Germline CDR1 and CDR2: SGHTS and YDEGEE. The CDR3 runs to 14 residues.

This sequence joins TRBV27 and TRBJ2-7, with TRBD2 matching 10 bases. Germline V CDR1 and CDR2: MNHEY, SMNVEV (reference sequence). The CDR3 consists of 14 residues. V dropped 6 bases and J dropped 4; count of bases not matched to a gene: 6. CDR3 nucleotides: TGTGCCAGCAGACAAGCGGGAGGGCTGTACGAGCAGTACTTC. This sequence encodes CASRQAGGLYEQYF.

This clone has only one observation. The CDR3 protein is CASSLGGRGGNQPQHF. CDR3 nucleotide sequence: TGTGCCAGCAGCTTAGGCGGGAGGGGAGGTAATCAGCCCCAGCATTTT. The genes are TRBV11-2 and TRBJ1-5; perhaps TRBD1 as D (5 bases). CDR1 and CDR2 from the germline V gene are SGHAT and FQNNGV. The CDR3 loop spans 16 amino acids. The V end lost 1 base, the J end lost 4 bases, and 14 bases lay between the germline ends.

The chain uses TRBV6-4 and TRBJ2-3, with 9 bases matching TRBD2. CDR1 MRHNA and CDR2 SNTAGT come from the germline V gene. The V and J ends lost 10 bases and 3 bases, in that order; junction bases with no gene match: 14. The CDR3 length is 16 residues. The CDR3 DNA follows: TGTGCCACCCATTTAGCGGGAGTGATTTCAACAGATACGCAGTATTTT. It encodes CATHLAGVISTDTQYF.

The chain recombines TRBV4-1 with TRBJ2-3, with 11 bases lining up with TRBD2. With 1 base clipped from V and 0 bases from J, the junction kept 6 bases outside the gene matches. This CDR3 is 18 amino acids long. Per germline, CDR1 MGHRA and CDR2 YSYEKL. The CDR3 loop is CASSQGQRTSGSTDTQYF. In DNA, the CDR3 is TGCGCCAGCAGCCAAGGACAACGGACTAGCGGGAGCACAGATACGCAGTATTTT.

V and J are TRBV5-5 and TRBJ2-7; TRBD2 matches 14 bases. V lost 4 bases, J lost 6 bases, and 3 bases stayed unmatched. Germline V CDR1 and CDR2: SGHKS, YYEKEE (reference sequence). This CDR3 has 14 residues. CDR3 nucleotides: TGTGCCAGCAGCACTGGGACTAGCGGGAGCGAGCAGTACTTC. This gives the protein CASSTGTSGSEQYF.

This chain connects TRBV18 to TRBJ2-1; weak D call: TRBD2 (6 bases). The CDR3 contains 15 residues. Germline CDR1 and CDR2: KGHSH and LQKENI. V dropped 6 bases and J dropped 6 bases, with 18 bases sitting between them. The CDR3 DNA sequence: TGTGCCAGCTCCGATCCGGGGGATCCGATCAATGAGCAGTTCTTC. As protein: CASSDPGDPINEQFF.